This T cell receptor (beta chain) is drawn from a study of T cell repertoires in cytomegalovirus infection. Across the study: Used in the study were CMV epitopes, some recently identified and HLA-C-restricted, others well-studied and HLA-B-restricted. Carrying CMV and the relevant HLA type showed in public TCR beta signatures.

A word on this clonotype: No antigen is known for it.

V was clipped by 7 bases and J by 7 bases, with 14 bases between them. This CDR3 is built from 14 residues. Germline V gene data show CDR1 as MNHEY and CDR2 as SMNVEV (reference sequence). Via MiXCR, TCRdb re-called the reads, giving one row per CDR3 protein. The profile shows some 320,000 distinct CDR3 sequences, about 27% of them singletons. The genes are TRBV27 and TRBJ1-6; D is undetermined. The sequenced sample was cultured PBMCs, obtained from culture after CMV antigen stimulation. The TCR comes from a human donor in good health (CMV status not recorded). Some clones in this sample may be carry-over from other donors' samples. The CDR3: CASNFRGINSPLHF. The DNA of the CDR3 is TGTGCCAGCAATTTTCGAGGGATCAATTCACCCCTCCACTTT.